A single sample is the source of the 10 T cell receptor beta chains below, sequenced in a study of cytomegalovirus exposure and HLA in healthy donors. PCR employed 60 Vbeta and 13 Jbeta primers. TCRdb's table, derived via immunoSEQ multiplex PCR, lists solely in-frame clones and lacks some. Among about 200,000 clones, around four fifths were seen once, and the ten largest hold 0.71%. Sequencing was done on a sample of PBMCs. The source of these receptors is a boy aged 2 to 10 in good health and CMV-seronegative.

The V and J genes are TRBV2 and TRBJ1-5; D unclear. The CDR3 covers 17 residues. The germline gives CDR1 SNHLY, CDR2 FYNNEI. Trimming shortened V by 3 bases and J by 4 bases, and 19 bases separated the two germline ends. In DNA, the CDR3 is TGTGCCAGCAGTGATAGGCTGAGGGAGGTGAGGAATCAGCCCCAGCATTTT. Its translation is CASSDRLREVRNQPQHF.

The chain recombines TRBV9 with TRBJ2-3; 7 bases match TRBD2. CDR1 is SGDLS and CDR2 is YYNGEE in the germline V gene. The CDR3 spans 15 residues. V lost 3 bases and J lost 0; bases outside the gene matches: 4. Here the CDR3 DNA reads TGTGCCAGCAGCGGGGGGGGGAGGAGCACAGATACGCAGTATTTT. Protein product: CASSGGGRSTDTQYF. Looking up the rest from reference TRBV9 and TRBJ2-3 gives the full variable domain: DSGVTQTPKHLITATGQRVTLRCSPRSGDLSVYWYQQSLDQGLQFLIQYYNGEERAKGNILERFSAQQFPDLHSELNLSSLELGDSALYFCASSGGGRSTDTQYFGPGTRLTVL.

The chain carries TRBV10-1 and TRBJ1-5, with D maybe TRBD1 (5 bases). The germline gives CDR1 WNHNN, CDR2 SYGVQD (reference sequence). Trimming left V 3 bases short and J 10 bases short, with 19 bases between. The CDR3 runs 15 residues. This CDR3 reads CASSEVGTAQGPQHF. The CDR3 nucleotides read TGCGCCAGCAGTGAAGTAGGGACTGCGCAAGGTCCCCAGCATTTT.

The V gene is TRBV27, the J gene TRBJ1-2, with unresolved D. V shed 2 bases and J shed 4 bases, with 14 bases lying between them. CDR3 size: 15 residues. In germline, CDR1 is MNHEY, CDR2 SMNVEV (reference sequence). The CDR3 DNA is TGTGCCAGCAGTTTAGCCCCGCCCCAGGTCTATGGCTACACCTTC. Amino acids: CASSLAPPQVYGYTF.

The genes are TRBV5-1 and TRBJ2-3; D might be TRBD1 (5 bases). The V end lost 2 bases, the J end lost 5 bases, and 9 bases lay between the germline ends. This CDR3 contains 13 residues. Germline loops: CDR1 SGHRS, CDR2 YFSETQ. This CDR3 reads CASSFQGGDTQYF. The CDR3, as DNA: TGCGCCAGCAGCTTCCAGGGTGGAGATACGCAGTATTTT.

This rearrangement joins TRBV25-1 to TRBJ2-2; 11 bases agree with TRBD2. Germline values: CDR1 MGHDK, CDR2 SYGVNS. With 6 bases clipped from V and 5 bases from J, the junction kept 5 bases outside the gene matches. The CDR3 contains 15 residues. The CDR3 DNA reads as TGTGCCAGCAGGAATAGCGGGAGGGAAACCGGGGAGCTGTTTTTT. Encoded protein: CASRNSGRETGELFF.

The J gene is TRBJ2-5, the V gene TRBV18, with D perhaps matching TRBD2 (6 bases). The ends were cut back, 4 bases at V and 4 bases at J, with 16 bases in the middle. The CDR3 extends over 15 amino acids. The V gene's germline CDR1 is KGHSH and CDR2 LQKENI. CDR3 sequence reads: CASSRPGLGVETQYF. CDR3 nucleotides: TGTGCCAGCTCACGGCCGGGACTCGGGGTAGAGACCCAGTACTTC.

This clone has just a few counts. V usage is TRBV6-6 and J usage is TRBJ1-1; D uncertain. The germline V gene has CDR1 MNHNY and CDR2 SVGAGI (reference sequence). V was clipped by 2 bases and J by 2 bases, with 3 bases between them. The CDR3 runs 12 residues. CDR3 residues: CASSYPNTEAFF. The CDR3 DNA follows: TGTGCCAGCAGTTACCCAAACACTGAAGCTTTCTTT.

V is TRBV15 and J is TRBJ1-3, with 7 bases that match TRBD1. The CDR3 runs 16 residues. From germline, CDR1 is LNHNV and CDR2 YYDKDF (reference sequence). V was clipped by 3 bases and J by 0 bases; unmatched bases: 5. CDR3 protein: CATSRDRTISGNTIYF. The DNA for the CDR3 is TGTGCCACCAGCAGGGACAGGACGATCTCTGGAAACACCATATATTTT.

The chain uses TRBV7-9 and TRBJ2-5; D perhaps matches TRBD2 (5 bases). V dropped 5 bases and J dropped 0 bases, with 10 bases sitting between them. Germline lookup yields CDR1 SEHNR and CDR2 FQNEAQ (reference sequence). The CDR3 is 14 amino acids. DNA for the CDR3: TGTGCCAGCAGCCGGACTTTGGACCAAGAGACCCAGTACTTC. The encoded protein is CASSRTLDQETQYF.